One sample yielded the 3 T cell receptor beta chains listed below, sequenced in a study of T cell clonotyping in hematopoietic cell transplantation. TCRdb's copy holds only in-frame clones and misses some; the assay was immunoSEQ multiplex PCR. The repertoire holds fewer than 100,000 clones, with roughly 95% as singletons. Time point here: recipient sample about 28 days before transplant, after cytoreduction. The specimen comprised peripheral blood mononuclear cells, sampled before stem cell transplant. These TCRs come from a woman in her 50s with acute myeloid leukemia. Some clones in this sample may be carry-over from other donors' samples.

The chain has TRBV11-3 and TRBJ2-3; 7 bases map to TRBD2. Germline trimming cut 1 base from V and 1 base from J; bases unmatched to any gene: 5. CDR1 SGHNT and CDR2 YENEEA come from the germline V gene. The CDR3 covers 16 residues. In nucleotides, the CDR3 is TGTGCCAGCAGCTTAGGCGGGCTAGCGGGCACAGATACGCAGTATTTT. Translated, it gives CASSLGGLAGTDTQYF.

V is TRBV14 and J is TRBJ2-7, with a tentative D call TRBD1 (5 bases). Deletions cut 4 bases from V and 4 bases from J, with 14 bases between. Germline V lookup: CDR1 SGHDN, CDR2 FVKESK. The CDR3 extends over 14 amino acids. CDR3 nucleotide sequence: TGTGCCAGCAGCCGATCGATAGGGGCGTACGAGCAGTACTTC. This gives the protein CASSRSIGAYEQYF. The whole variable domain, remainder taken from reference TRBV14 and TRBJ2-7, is EAGVTQFPSHSVIEKGQTVTLRCDPISGHDNLYWYRRVMGKEIKFLLHFVKESKQDESGMPNNRFLAERTGGTYSTLKVQPAELEDSGVYFCASSRSIGAYEQYFGPGTRLTVT.

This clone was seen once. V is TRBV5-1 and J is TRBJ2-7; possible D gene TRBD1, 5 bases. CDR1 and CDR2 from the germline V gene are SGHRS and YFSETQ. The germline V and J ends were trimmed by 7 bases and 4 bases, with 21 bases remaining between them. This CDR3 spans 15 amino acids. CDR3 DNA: TGCGCCAGCCGACCCATGACAGAAACCAGGTACGAGCAGTACTTC. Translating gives CASRPMTETRYEQYF. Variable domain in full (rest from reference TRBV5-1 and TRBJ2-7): KAGVTQTPRYLIKTRGQQVTLSCSPISGHRSVSWYQQTPGQGLQFLFEYFSETQRNKGNFPGRFSGRQFSNSRSEMNVSTLELGDSALYLCASRPMTETRYEQYFGPGTRLTVT.